Listed below are T cell receptor beta chains from one sample, sequenced in a study of naive and memory T cell subsets. TCRdb reprocessed the UMI-ligation and nested PCR reads with MiXCR, giving one entry per CDR3 protein. Of around 90,000 distinct CDR3 sequences in the sample, around 7% were seen once. Material for sequencing was central memory CD4+ T cells from blood. Source of these receptors: a human donor in good health. Both conserved end residues are part of each CDR3. The order of the fields is CDR3 protein, CDR3 DNA, D gene, clone size, J gene, V gene. D genes are given only for firm matches. Clone size is given for some rows only: seen once, a few or many times, or a class if the clone is expanded.

CDR3 protein: CASSPLRAQGYGYTF
CDR3 DNA: TGTGCCAGCAGCCCCCTCAGGGCTCAAGGCTATGGCTACACCTTC
D gene: NA
clone size: few
J gene: TRBJ1-2
V gene: TRBV12-3/TRBV12-4

CDR3 protein: CASSYWVIGGQRLQPQHF
CDR3 DNA: TGTGCCAGCAGCTACTGGGTTATTGGAGGGCAACGGCTTCAGCCCCAGCATTTT
D gene: NA
clone size: many
J gene: TRBJ1-5
V gene: TRBV7-3

CDR3 protein: CSVRSSNYGYTF
CDR3 DNA: TGCAGCGTTCGGTCTTCTAACTATGGCTACACCTTC
D gene: NA
clone size: many
J gene: TRBJ1-2
V gene: TRBV29-1

CDR3 protein: CASSPGQALYGYTF
CDR3 DNA: TGTGCCAGCAGTCCGGGACAGGCCCTCTATGGCTACACCTTC
D gene: TRBD1
clone size: NA
J gene: TRBJ1-2
V gene: TRBV2

CDR3 protein: CASSVGWSDGYTF
CDR3 DNA: TGTGCCAGCAGCGTAGGGTGGTCGGATGGCTACACCTTC
D gene: NA
clone size: many
J gene: TRBJ1-2
V gene: TRBV9

CDR3 protein: CASSSSGTMNTEAFF
CDR3 DNA: TGTGCCAGCAGCTCGTCGGGGACCATGAACACTGAAGCTTTCTTT
D gene: NA
clone size: few
J gene: TRBJ1-1
V gene: TRBV5-6

CDR3 protein: CSATPMRGANEKLFF
CDR3 DNA: TGCAGTGCCACCCCCATGCGGGGGGCGAATGAAAAACTGTTTTTT
D gene: NA
clone size: many
J gene: TRBJ1-4
V gene: TRBV20-1

CDR3 protein: CASSFRLRAGGLLLGTGELFF
CDR3 DNA: TGTGCCAGCAGCTTCCGGCTACGAGCGGGAGGGCTTTTGTTGGGCACCGGGGAGCTGTTTTTT
D gene: TRBD2
clone size: few
J gene: TRBJ2-2
V gene: TRBV7-2

CDR3 protein: CASSQGDRTQLFF
CDR3 DNA: TGTGCCAGCAGCCAGGGAGACAGGACCCAACTGTTTTTT
D gene: NA
clone size: many
J gene: TRBJ1-4
V gene: TRBV4-2

CDR3 protein: CASSSGQHTRQETQYF
CDR3 DNA: TGTGCCAGCAGCTCAGGACAGCATACCCGTCAAGAGACCCAGTACTTC
D gene: NA
clone size: few
J gene: TRBJ2-5
V gene: TRBV9

CDR3 protein: CSVSGTPNTEAFF
CDR3 DNA: TGCAGTGTTTCCGGGACGCCGAACACTGAAGCTTTCTTT
D gene: NA
clone size: many
J gene: TRBJ1-1
V gene: TRBV20-1